This TCR beta chain is drawn from a study of shared clonotypes between healthy human individuals. Study observations and caveats: Non-shared clonotypes showed lower generation probabilities than clonotypes common to all four donors.

Germline lookup yields CDR1 SNHLY and CDR2 FYNNEI. The length of the CDR3 is 11 residues. Trimming removed 6 bases from V and 8 bases from J, with 8 bases in between. There were no recent acute infections or vaccinations among the donors, who were healthy HIV-negative adults. Splitting the CD4+ cells yielded a CD45RA+ naive subset and a CD45RA-negative memory subset. The table came from immunoSEQ multiplex PCR; TCRdb's copy has only in-frame clones and leaves some out. This table has some 2,000,000 clones, 85% to 95% appearing once. To note about this clone: Antigen specificity is unknown.

V and J are TRBV2 and TRBJ2-1; D is uncertain. The TCR sequence derives from a man aged 18 to 29 in good health. The source material was naive CD4+ T cells sorted from blood. Sample subset: CD45RA+ positively selected. The DNA for the CDR3 is TGTGCCAGCAGCGTTCACGATGAGCAGTTCTTC. It is translated as CASSVHDEQFF.